The 28 T cell receptor beta chains reported below all come from one sample, sequenced in a study of shared clonotypes between healthy human individuals. The data were produced by immunoSEQ multiplex PCR, yet TCRdb's version contains in-frame clones alone and is incomplete. The repertoire holds around 2,000,000 clones, about 95% seen once, with under 1.5% in the top ten. CD45RO-negative cells were positively selected for CCR7, leaving out terminally differentiated effector memory CD45RA+ cells. The specimen sequenced was naive CD8+ T cells sorted from blood. These receptors came from a man between 18 and 29 years old in good health.

The V gene is TRBV11-3, the J gene TRBJ2-7; D is unclear. Germline loops: CDR1 SGHNT, CDR2 YENEEA. Trimming took 5 bases from V and 2 from J, leaving 16 bases between them. The CDR3 loop spans 15 amino acids. In DNA form, the CDR3 reads TGTGCCAGCAGCGCGCTTAGGTCCTCTACCTACGAGCAGTACTTC. It is translated as CASSALRSSTYEQYF.

This clone was picked up one time. The chain carries TRBV7-6 and TRBJ2-1; tentative D call: TRBD2 (7 bases). Germline V CDR1 and CDR2: SGHVS, FNYEAQ. Trimming removed 7 bases at V and 2 bases at J, with 9 bases between. The CDR3 consists of 13 residues. CDR3 nucleotide sequence: TGTGCCAGCACCGGGGGGCCCTACAATGAGCAGTTCTTC. This translates into CASTGGPYNEQFF.

Regarding this clone: Other DNA sequences in this sample translate to the same CDR3. The chain carries TRBV27 and TRBJ1-1, with TRBD1 as a possible D gene (6 bases). This CDR3 comprises 16 residues. Germline V lookup: CDR1 MNHEY, CDR2 SMNVEV (reference sequence). Between the trimmed V and J ends, which lost 5 bases and 0 bases, there was a span of 16 bases. In DNA form, the CDR3 reads TGTGCCAGCAGTCCCTCCAGGGGCGAGATGAACACTGAAGCTTTCTTT. Its translation is CASSPSRGEMNTEAFF.

The chain joins TRBV6-5 to TRBJ2-7; D call uncertain. Trimming removed 6 bases from V and 6 bases from J, with 9 bases in between. The germline V gene encodes CDR1 MNHEY and CDR2 SVGAGI. The CDR3 runs 11 residues. In nucleotides, the CDR3 is TGTGCCAGCAGCCAACTCGGCGAGCAGTACTTC. Its protein is CASSQLGEQYF.

As to this clone: At one boundary the junction diverges from the germline segment, which might be a read error. V is TRBV2 and J is TRBJ1-1; TRBD1 matches 7 bases. From germline, CDR1 is SNHLY and CDR2 FYNNEI. The CDR3 extends over 16 amino acids. The chain's CDR3 is CASREDREWLNTEAFF. Written as DNA, the CDR3 is TGTGCCAGCAGGGAAGACAGGGAGTGGTTGAACACTGAAGCTTTCTTT.

Details on this clone: Other DNA variants within this sample encode the same CDR3. This chain links TRBV19 with TRBJ2-7; 9 bases map to TRBD1. Germline CDR1 LNHDA, CDR2 SQIVND (reference sequence). The trim removed 3 bases at V and 2 bases at J, leaving 2 bases unmatched. The CDR3 length is 14 residues. CDR3 amino acids: CASSMGQGAYEQYF. The CDR3 DNA reads as TGTGCCAGTAGTATGGGACAGGGTGCCTACGAGCAGTACTTC.

This sequence joins TRBV5-1 and TRBJ2-1, with 14 bases matching TRBD2. This CDR3 is 15 amino acids long. Germline V lookup: CDR1 SGHRS, CDR2 YFSETQ. V lost 5 bases, J lost 9 bases, and 7 bases stayed unmatched. In DNA, the CDR3 is TGCGCCAGCAGTCGAGGGACTAGCGGGGGAGGTGAGCAGTTCTTC. Translation: CASSRGTSGGGEQFF.

This clone was recorded only once. V and J are TRBV7-8 and TRBJ2-1, with D tentatively TRBD2 (6 bases). Trimming pared 4 bases from V and 6 bases from J, leaving 19 bases between. The CDR3 is 16 amino acids. Per the germline V gene, CDR1 is SGHVS and CDR2 is FQNEAQ. The CDR3 spells CASSSGVGRSGNEQFF. The CDR3 nucleotides read TGTGCCAGCAGCTCGGGGGTGGGACGATCTGGCAATGAGCAGTTCTTC.

The rearrangement uses TRBV28 and TRBJ2-7; D assignment may be TRBD1 or TRBD2 (5 bases each). Germline assignment: CDR1 MDHEN and CDR2 SYDVKM. V lost 5 bases, J lost 1 base, and 18 bases lay in between. The CDR3 length is 16 residues. The chain's CDR3 is CASSLLSRDVSYEQYF. CDR3 sequence (DNA): TGTGCCAGCAGTCTACTCTCCCGGGACGTTTCCTACGAGCAGTACTTC.

The gene calls are TRBV11-2 and TRBJ2-5; 9 bases match TRBD2. From germline, CDR1 is SGHAT and CDR2 FQNNGV. The length of the CDR3 is 14 residues. Trimming took 1 base from V and 5 from J; bases not matched to a gene: 2. CDR3 sequence (DNA): TGTGCCAGCAGCTTAGTAGCGGGAGCGGAGACCCAGTACTTC. Amino acid sequence: CASSLVAGAETQYF.

The chain is built from TRBV5-1 and TRBJ2-7, with TRBD2 matching over 12 bases. Germline CDR1 SGHRS, CDR2 YFSETQ. This CDR3 is built from 17 residues. The ends lost 1 base at V and 1 base at J; junction bases unmatched: 6. The CDR3 sequence: CASSLTSGRPQSYEQYF. CDR3 nucleotide sequence: TGCGCCAGCAGCTTGACTAGCGGGAGGCCCCAATCCTACGAGCAGTACTTC.

V gene TRBV13 combines with J gene TRBJ2-3; 10 bases agree with TRBD1. The CDR3 has 16 amino acids. Unmatched junction bases numbered 6, after V lost 5 bases and J lost 1 base. Germline V gene data show CDR1 as PRHDT and CDR2 as FYEKMQ (reference sequence). As DNA, the CDR3 is TGTGCCAGCAGCAGGTCCGGGACAGGGGGCACAGATACGCAGTATTTT. This translates into CASSRSGTGGTDTQYF.

The rearrangement joins TRBV30 to TRBJ2-7; maybe TRBD1 (8 bases). The ends were cut back, 0 bases at V and 2 bases at J, with 14 bases in the middle. This CDR3 has 15 residues. The germline V gene has CDR1 GTSNPN and CDR2 SVGIG (reference sequence). The CDR3 DNA follows: TGTGCCTGGAGTGTAACAGGGGGGGCCCCCTACGAGCAGTACTTC. Translated: CAWSVTGGAPYEQYF.

V usage is TRBV10-3 and J usage is TRBJ1-4, with D perhaps TRBD1 (6 bases). The V and J ends lost 7 bases and 4 bases respectively, with 10 bases between them. Germline V gives CDR1 ENHRY, CDR2 SYGVKD. The CDR3 is made up of 13 amino acids. The CDR3 DNA reads as TGTGCCATCAAGGCAGGGGATAATGAAAAACTGTTTTTT. Its protein product is CAIKAGDNEKLFF.

The rearrangement uses TRBV19 and TRBJ2-1; 8 bases align to TRBD1. Germline lookup yields CDR1 LNHDA and CDR2 SQIVND (reference sequence). J lost 6 bases, V lost 5 bases, and 9 bases had no gene match. CDR3 length: 15 residues. DNA of the CDR3: TGTGCCAGTAGTCCCCCTAGGGGACAGGTCAATGAGCAGTTCTTC. Its translation: CASSPPRGQVNEQFF.

This clone was recorded only once. This chain connects TRBV5-1 to TRBJ1-6; 9 bases line up with TRBD1. Germline V lookup: CDR1 SGHRS, CDR2 YFSETQ. The trim removed 0 bases at V and 7 bases at J, leaving 5 bases unmatched. This CDR3 contains 16 residues. The CDR3: CASSLEGGTGNSPLHF. The DNA of the CDR3 is TGCGCCAGCAGCTTGGAGGGGGGGACAGGGAATTCACCCCTCCACTTT. Full variable domain (missing parts from reference TRBV5-1 and TRBJ1-6): KAGVTQTPRYLIKTRGQQVTLSCSPISGHRSVSWYQQTPGQGLQFLFEYFSETQRNKGNFPGRFSGRQFSNSRSEMNVSTLELGDSALYLCASSLEGGTGNSPLHFGNGTRLTVT.

The CDR3 nucleotides read TGTGCCAGCAGCTTAGGCCTTCAGGCCTACGAGCAGTACTTC. Protein product: CASSLGLQAYEQYF. This rearrangement joins TRBV13 to TRBJ2-7; D is undetermined. Germline V gene sequence: CDR1 PRHDT, CDR2 FYEKMQ (reference sequence). This CDR3 is 14 amino acids long. Trimming removed 0 bases from V and 2 bases from J, with 8 bases in between. The full variable domain, in which reference TRBV13 and TRBJ2-7 provide the parts outside the CDR3, is AAGVIQSPRHLIKEKRETATLKCYPIPRHDTVYWYQQGPGQDPQFLISFYEKMQSDKGSIPDRFSAQQFSDYHSELNMSSLELGDSALYFCASSLGLQAYEQYFGPGTRLTVT.

The chain carries TRBV7-2 and TRBJ2-3, with D perhaps TRBD2 (6 bases). V was pared by 4 bases and J by 2 bases, with 13 bases between. The CDR3 has 15 residues. Germline V gives CDR1 SGHTA, CDR2 FQGNSA. The CDR3 DNA is TGTGCCAGCAGCTCATGGGGGGTCGACACAGATACGCAGTATTTT. Its protein product is CASSSWGVDTDTQYF.

The V gene is TRBV28, the J gene TRBJ1-5; 8 nucleotides agree with TRBD1. This CDR3 has 18 amino acids. The V and J ends lost 5 bases and 1 base, in that order; junction bases with no gene match: 13. Germline V gene sequence: CDR1 MDHEN, CDR2 SYDVKM. For the CDR3, the DNA is TGTGCCAGCAGTCCAGGCTTACAGGGGGAAGGCAGCAATCAGCCCCAGCATTTT. This translates into CASSPGLQGEGSNQPQHF.

The chain uses TRBV28 and TRBJ2-7; a possible D gene is TRBD1 (6 bases). The CDR3 contains 14 residues. V gave up 5 bases and J gave up 1 base, with 12 bases separating them. Germline CDR1 reads MDHEN; CDR2 reads SYDVKM. The CDR3 loop reads CASSQQGTSYEQYF. CDR3 DNA sequence: TGTGCCAGCAGTCAACAGGGCACGTCCTACGAGCAGTACTTC.

This clone came up once. The chain links TRBV27 to TRBJ2-7; D not certain. The CDR3 covers 16 residues. Germline assignment: CDR1 MNHEY and CDR2 SMNVEV (reference sequence). The ends were cut back, 0 bases at V and 3 bases at J, with 15 bases in the middle. This CDR3 reads CASSLSIGETHYEQYF. In DNA form, the CDR3 reads TGTGCCAGCAGTTTATCGATTGGGGAAACGCACTACGAGCAGTACTTC.

This chain connects TRBV6-5 to TRBJ2-5, with D uncertain. CDR1 is MNHEY and CDR2 is SVGAGI in the germline V gene. The CDR3 extends over 13 amino acids. Trimming cost V 5 bases and J 2 bases, with 9 bases left between them. DNA of the CDR3: TGTGCCAGCAGTCCCGGGCCACAAGAGACCCAGTACTTC. It is translated as CASSPGPQETQYF.

The chain employs TRBV6-5 and TRBJ2-5; 11 bases are a match to TRBD2. Germline CDR1 and CDR2: MNHEY and SVGAGI. This CDR3 is built from 14 residues. The V segment lost 5 bases and the J segment 3 bases; nucleotides outside the gene matches: 2. The CDR3 loop reads CASSGLAGEETQYF. For the CDR3, the DNA is TGTGCCAGCAGTGGACTAGCGGGCGAAGAGACCCAGTACTTC.

The chain has TRBV2 and TRBJ1-1; D gene unclear. The CDR3 extends over 17 amino acids. Germline-derived CDR1 and CDR2 are SNHLY and FYNNEI. The ends were cut back, 0 bases at V and 1 base at J, with 15 bases in the middle. CDR3 sequence (DNA): TGTGCCAGCAGTGAAGCGCTTTATCAGGAGGGGAACACTGAAGCTTTCTTT. This gives the protein CASSEALYQEGNTEAFF.

The rearrangement uses TRBV7-9 and TRBJ1-2, with D uncertain. V was pared by 1 base and J by 6 bases, with 15 bases between. The CDR3 runs to 15 residues. CDR1 and CDR2 (germline): SEHNR, FQNEAQ (reference sequence). CDR3 sequence (DNA): TGTGCCAGCAGCTTAGAGGTTGCTGGGGTGGATGGCTACACCTTC. This encodes CASSLEVAGVDGYTF.

The rearrangement links TRBV7-9 to TRBJ1-2, with a weak D call TRBD1 (5 bases). The CDR3 totals 14 residues. Germline V gene sequence: CDR1 SEHNR, CDR2 FQNEAQ (reference sequence). Trimming left V 5 bases short and J 5 bases short, with 15 bases between. DNA for the CDR3: TGTGCCAGCAGCCTCTCCGAAGGGGCTTATGGCTACACCTTC. The encoded protein is CASSLSEGAYGYTF.

The chain has TRBV9 and TRBJ2-6, with no clear D. The CDR3 covers 13 residues. V lost 3 bases and J lost 2, with 3 bases in between. CDR1 SGDLS and CDR2 YYNGEE come from the germline V gene. CDR3 nucleotides: TGTGCCAGCAGCGGCCCTGGGGCCAACGTCCTGACTTTC. Protein product: CASSGPGANVLTF.

The V and J genes are TRBV21-1 and TRBJ1-5. TRBV21-1 is designated a pseudogene. CDR3 length: 13 residues. The CDR3 coding sequence is TGTGCCAGCAGCAGAGGGGCTAATCAGCCCCAGCATTTT. This encodes CASSRGANQPQHF.